This T cell receptor (beta chain) stems from a study of T cell repertoires in cytomegalovirus infection. The overall study: Recently identified HLA-C-restricted CMV epitopes and well-studied HLA-B-restricted CMV epitopes were used by the study. Both CMV infection and a matching HLA type were indicated by public TCR beta signatures.

Details on this clonotype: Its antigen remains unidentified.

The CDR3 spans 12 residues. V gave up 11 bases and J gave up 4 bases, with 11 bases separating them. Germline CDR1 and CDR2: SNHLY and FYNNEI. Whole-study results and caveats: Cumulative frequency of public TCR beta families picked out carriers of CMV plus the relevant HLA. The ex vivo response showed dominance by HLA-C-restricted CMV-specific TCR beta clonotypes.

TCRdb itself ran the reads through MiXCR, one entry per CDR3 protein. The sample shows approximately 770,000 distinct CDR3 sequences, 25% to 30% of them seen only once. The sample in question was cultured CD8+ T cells from PBMCs, obtained from culture after CMV antigen stimulation. The clonotype comes from a human donor in good health (CMV status not recorded). Some clones in this sample may be carry-over from other donors' samples. V usage is TRBV2 and J usage is TRBJ2-2; the D call may be TRBD1 or TRBD2 (5 bases each). The CDR3 loop is CARTGTTGELFF. CDR3 bases: TGTGCCCGGACGGGGACCACCGGGGAGCTGTTTTTT.